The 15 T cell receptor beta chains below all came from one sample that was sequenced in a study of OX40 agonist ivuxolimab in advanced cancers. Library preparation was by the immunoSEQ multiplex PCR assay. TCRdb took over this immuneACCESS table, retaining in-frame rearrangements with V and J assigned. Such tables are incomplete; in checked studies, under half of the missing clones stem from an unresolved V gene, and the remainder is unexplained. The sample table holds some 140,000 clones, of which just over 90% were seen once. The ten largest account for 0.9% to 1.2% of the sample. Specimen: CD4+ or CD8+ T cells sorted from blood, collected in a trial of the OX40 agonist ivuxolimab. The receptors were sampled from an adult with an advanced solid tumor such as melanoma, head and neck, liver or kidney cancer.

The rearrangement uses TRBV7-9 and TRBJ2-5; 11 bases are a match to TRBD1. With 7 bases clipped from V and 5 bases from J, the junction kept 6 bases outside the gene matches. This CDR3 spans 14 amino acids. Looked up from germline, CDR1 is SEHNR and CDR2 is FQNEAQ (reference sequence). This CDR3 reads CASTPGQGGETQYF. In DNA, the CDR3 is TGTGCCAGCACCCCGGGACAGGGGGGGGAGACCCAGTACTTC.

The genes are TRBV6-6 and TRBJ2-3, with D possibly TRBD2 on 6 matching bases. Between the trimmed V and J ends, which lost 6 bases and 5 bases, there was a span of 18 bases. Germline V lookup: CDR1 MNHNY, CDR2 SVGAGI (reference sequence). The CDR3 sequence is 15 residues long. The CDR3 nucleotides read TGTGCCAGCAGCCGCCTGGGGGGAGTGGTAGATACGCAGTATTTT. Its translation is CASSRLGGVVDTQYF.

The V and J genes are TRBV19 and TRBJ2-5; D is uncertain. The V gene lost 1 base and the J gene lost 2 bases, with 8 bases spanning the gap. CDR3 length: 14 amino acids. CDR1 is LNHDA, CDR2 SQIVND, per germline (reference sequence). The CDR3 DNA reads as TGTGCCAGTAGTATAGCATGGGGTCAAGAGACCCAGTACTTC. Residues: CASSIAWGQETQYF.

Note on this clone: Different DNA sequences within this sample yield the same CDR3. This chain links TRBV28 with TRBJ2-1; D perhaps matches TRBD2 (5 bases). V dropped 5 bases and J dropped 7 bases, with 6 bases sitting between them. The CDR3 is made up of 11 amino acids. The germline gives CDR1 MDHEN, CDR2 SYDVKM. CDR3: CASSRRNEQFF. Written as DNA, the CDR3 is TGTGCCAGCAGTCGGAGGAATGAGCAGTTCTTC.

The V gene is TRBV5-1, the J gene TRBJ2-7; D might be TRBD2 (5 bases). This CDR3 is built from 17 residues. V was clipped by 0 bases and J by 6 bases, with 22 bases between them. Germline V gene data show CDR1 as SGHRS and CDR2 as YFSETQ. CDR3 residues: CASSLAFASLGMREQYF. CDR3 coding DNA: TGCGCCAGCAGCTTGGCCTTTGCTAGCTTGGGTATGCGCGAGCAGTACTTC.

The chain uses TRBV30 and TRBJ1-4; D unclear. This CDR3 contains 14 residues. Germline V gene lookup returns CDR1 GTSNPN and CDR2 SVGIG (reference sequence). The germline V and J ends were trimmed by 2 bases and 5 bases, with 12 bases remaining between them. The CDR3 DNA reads TGTGCCTGGAGTTCGGAAAGTAGGAATGAAAAACTGTTTTTT. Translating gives CAWSSESRNEKLFF. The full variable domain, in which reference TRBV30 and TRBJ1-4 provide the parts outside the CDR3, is SQTIHQWPATLVQPVGSPLSLECTVEGTSNPNLYWYRQAAGRGLQLLFYSVGIGQISSEVPQNLSASRPQDRQFILSSKKLLLSDSGFYLCAWSSESRNEKLFFGSGTQLSVL.

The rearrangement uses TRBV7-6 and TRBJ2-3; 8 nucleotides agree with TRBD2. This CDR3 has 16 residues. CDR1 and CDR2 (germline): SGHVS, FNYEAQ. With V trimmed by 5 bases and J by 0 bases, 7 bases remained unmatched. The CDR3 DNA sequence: TGTGCCAGCAGCGTGCGGACTAGCCCTAGCACAGATACGCAGTATTTT. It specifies CASSVRTSPSTDTQYF.

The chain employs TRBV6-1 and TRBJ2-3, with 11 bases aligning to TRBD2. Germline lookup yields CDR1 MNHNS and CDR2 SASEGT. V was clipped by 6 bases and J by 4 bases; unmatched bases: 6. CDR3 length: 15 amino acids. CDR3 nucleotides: TGTGCCAGCAGAGACTCGGGACTAGCGGCAGATACGCAGTATTTT. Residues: CASRDSGLAADTQYF.

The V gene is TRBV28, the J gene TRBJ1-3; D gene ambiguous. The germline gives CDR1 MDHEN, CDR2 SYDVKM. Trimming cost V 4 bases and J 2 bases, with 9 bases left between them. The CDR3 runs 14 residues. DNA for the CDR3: TGTGCCAGCAGTTCCTCAGGAGCTGGAAACACCATATATTTT. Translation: CASSSSGAGNTIYF.

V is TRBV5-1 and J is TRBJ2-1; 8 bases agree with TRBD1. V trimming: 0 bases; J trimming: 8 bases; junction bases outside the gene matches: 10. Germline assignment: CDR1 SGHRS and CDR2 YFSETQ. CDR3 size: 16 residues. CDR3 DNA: TGCGCCAGCAGCTTGGCCCGGTCAGGGGGCATGGATGAGCAGTTCTTC. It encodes CASSLARSGGMDEQFF.

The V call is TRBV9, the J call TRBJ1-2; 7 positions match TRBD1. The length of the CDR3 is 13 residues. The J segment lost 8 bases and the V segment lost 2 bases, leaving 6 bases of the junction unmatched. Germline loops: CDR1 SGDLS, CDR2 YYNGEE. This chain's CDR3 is CASSVDRDQGYTF. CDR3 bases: TGTGCCAGCAGCGTTGACAGGGATCAAGGCTACACCTTC.

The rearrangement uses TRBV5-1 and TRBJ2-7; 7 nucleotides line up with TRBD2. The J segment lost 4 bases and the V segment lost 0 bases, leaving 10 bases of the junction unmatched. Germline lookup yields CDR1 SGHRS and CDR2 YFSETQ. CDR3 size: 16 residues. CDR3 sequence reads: CASSLGFLADNYEQYF. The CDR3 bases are TGCGCCAGCAGCTTGGGGTTTCTAGCGGATAATTACGAGCAGTACTTC.

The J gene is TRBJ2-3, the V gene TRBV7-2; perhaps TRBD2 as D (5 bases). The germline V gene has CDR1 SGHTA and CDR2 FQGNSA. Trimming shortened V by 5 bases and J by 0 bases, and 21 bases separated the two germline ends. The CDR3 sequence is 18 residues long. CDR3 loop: CASSRTHTTAESTDTQYF. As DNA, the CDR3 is TGTGCCAGCAGCCGTACTCATACAACAGCGGAAAGCACAGATACGCAGTATTTT.

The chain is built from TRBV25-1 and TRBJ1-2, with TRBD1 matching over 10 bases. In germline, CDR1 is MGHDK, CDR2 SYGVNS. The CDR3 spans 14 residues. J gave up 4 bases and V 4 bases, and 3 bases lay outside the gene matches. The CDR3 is CASSGDRGSYGYTF. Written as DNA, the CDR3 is TGTGCCAGCAGTGGGGACAGGGGAAGCTATGGCTACACCTTC.

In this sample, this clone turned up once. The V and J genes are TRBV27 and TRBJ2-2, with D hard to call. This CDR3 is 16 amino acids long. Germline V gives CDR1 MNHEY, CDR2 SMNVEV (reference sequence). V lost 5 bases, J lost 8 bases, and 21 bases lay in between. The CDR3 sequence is CASSPQSPARLGELFF. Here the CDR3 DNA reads TGTGCCAGCAGTCCTCAATCCCCGGCAAGGCTGGGGGAGCTGTTTTTT.